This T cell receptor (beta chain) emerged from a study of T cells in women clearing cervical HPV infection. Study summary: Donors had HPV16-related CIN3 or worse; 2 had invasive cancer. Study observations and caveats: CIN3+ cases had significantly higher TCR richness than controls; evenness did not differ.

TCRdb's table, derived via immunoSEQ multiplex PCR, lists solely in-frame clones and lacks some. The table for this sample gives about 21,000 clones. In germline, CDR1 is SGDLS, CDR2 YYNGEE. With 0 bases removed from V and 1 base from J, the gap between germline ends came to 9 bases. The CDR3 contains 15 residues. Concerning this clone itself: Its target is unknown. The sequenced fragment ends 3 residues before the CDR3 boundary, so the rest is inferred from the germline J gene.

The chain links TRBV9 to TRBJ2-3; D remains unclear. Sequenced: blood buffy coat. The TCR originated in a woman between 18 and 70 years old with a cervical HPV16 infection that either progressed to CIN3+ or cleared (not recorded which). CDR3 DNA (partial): TGTGCCAGCAGCGTAGTGGGCCAACGCACAGATACG. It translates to CASSVVGQRTDT. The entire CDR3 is CASSVVGQRTDTQYF.